Detailed here is one TCR beta chain. V shed 8 bases, J shed 7 bases, and the junction held 8 bases outside the gene matches. The CDR3 spans 13 residues. Germline CDR1 reads MNHEY; CDR2 reads SVGAGI. The data were produced by immunoSEQ multiplex PCR, yet TCRdb's version contains in-frame clones alone and is incomplete. The data show around 220,000 clones, 84% seen once. Patients of the Seattle cohort, enrolled during active infection, were followed longitudinally. This specimen belongs to a study of blood T cell repertoires in COVID-19. The rearrangement joins TRBV6-5 to TRBJ1-5, with 7 bases lining up with TRBD1. The TCR comes from a woman of 80 years or more with COVID-19, enrolled during active disease. The sequenced sample was peripheral blood. The CDR3: CASRRQGGQPQHF. CDR3 nucleotides: TGTGCCAGCCGCCGACAGGGCGGCCAGCCCCAGCATTTT.